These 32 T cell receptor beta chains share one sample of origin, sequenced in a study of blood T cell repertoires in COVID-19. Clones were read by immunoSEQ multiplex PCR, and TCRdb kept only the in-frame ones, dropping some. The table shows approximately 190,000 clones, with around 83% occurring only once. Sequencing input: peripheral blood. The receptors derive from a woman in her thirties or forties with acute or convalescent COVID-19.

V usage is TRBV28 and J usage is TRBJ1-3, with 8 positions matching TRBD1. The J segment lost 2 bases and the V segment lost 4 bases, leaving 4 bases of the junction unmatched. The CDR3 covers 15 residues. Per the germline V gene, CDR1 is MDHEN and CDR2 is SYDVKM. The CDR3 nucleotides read TGTGCCAGCAGTTCCTGGACAGGGCCTGGAAACACCATATATTTT. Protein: CASSSWTGPGNTIYF.

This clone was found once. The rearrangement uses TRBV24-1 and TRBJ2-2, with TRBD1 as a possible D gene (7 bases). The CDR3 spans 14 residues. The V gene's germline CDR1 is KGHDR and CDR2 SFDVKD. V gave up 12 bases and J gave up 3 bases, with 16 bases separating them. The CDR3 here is CAPKEGAYTGELFF. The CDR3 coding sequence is TGTGCCCCTAAGGAGGGGGCTTACACCGGGGAGCTGTTTTTT.

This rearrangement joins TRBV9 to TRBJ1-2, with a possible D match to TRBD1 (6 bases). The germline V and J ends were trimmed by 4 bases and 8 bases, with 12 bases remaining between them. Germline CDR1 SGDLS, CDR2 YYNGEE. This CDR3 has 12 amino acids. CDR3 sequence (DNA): TGTGCCAGCAGCTCCCCGCAGGGGGGCTACACCTTC. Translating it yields CASSSPQGGYTF.

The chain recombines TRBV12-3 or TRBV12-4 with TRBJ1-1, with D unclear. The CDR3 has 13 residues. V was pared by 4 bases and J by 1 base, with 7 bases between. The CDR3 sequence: CASSSRPNTEAFF. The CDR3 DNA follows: TGTGCCAGCAGTTCCAGGCCGAACACTGAAGCTTTCTTT.

CDR3 region: CASSFEAGGWETQYF. The CDR3 coding sequence is TGTGCCAGCAGCTTCGAAGCGGGGGGTTGGGAGACCCAGTACTTC. The chain joins TRBV7-3 to TRBJ2-5, with 9 bases that match TRBD2. The CDR3 spans 15 residues. Germline CDR1 SGHTA, CDR2 FQGTGA. The junction had 7 bases not matched to a gene; V was cut back by 3 bases and J by 5 bases.

In DNA, the CDR3 is TGTGCCAGCAGTTACTCGGCTAGCGGGAGATACTACGAGCAGTACTTC. Protein product: CASSYSASGRYYEQYF. V and J are TRBV6-2 or TRBV6-3 and TRBJ2-7; the match to TRBD2 covers 10 bases. CDR1 MNHEY and CDR2 SVGEGT come from the germline V gene. The CDR3 loop spans 16 amino acids. V shed 0 bases, J shed 3 bases, and the junction held 5 bases outside the gene matches.

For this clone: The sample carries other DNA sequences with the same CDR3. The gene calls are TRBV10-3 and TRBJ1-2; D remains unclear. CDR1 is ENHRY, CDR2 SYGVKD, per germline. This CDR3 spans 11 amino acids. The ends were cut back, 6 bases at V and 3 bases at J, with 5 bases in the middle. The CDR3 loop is CAISSDYGYTF. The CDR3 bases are TGTGCCATCAGCTCCGACTATGGCTACACCTTC.

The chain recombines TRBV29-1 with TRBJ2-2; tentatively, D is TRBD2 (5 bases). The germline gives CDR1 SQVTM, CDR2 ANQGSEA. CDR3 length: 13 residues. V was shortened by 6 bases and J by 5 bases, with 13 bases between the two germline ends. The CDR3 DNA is TGCAGCGTCCAGGACTTGGTTACCGGGGAGCTGTTTTTT. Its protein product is CSVQDLVTGELFF.

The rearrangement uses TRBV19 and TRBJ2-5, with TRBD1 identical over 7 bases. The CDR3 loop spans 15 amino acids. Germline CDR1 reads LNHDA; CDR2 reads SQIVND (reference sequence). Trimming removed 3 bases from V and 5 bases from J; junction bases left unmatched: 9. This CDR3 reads CASSITTGATETQYF. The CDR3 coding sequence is TGTGCCAGTAGTATCACTACAGGGGCCACGGAGACCCAGTACTTC.

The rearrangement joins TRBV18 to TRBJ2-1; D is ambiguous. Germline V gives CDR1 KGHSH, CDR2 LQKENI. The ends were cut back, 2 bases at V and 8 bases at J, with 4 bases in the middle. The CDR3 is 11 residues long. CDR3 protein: CASSPTDEQFF. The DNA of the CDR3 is TGTGCCAGCTCACCAACAGATGAGCAGTTCTTC.

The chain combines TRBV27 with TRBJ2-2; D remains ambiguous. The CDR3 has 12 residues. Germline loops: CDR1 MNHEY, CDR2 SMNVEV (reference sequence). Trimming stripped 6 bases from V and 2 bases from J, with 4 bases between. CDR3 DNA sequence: TGTGCCAGCAGCCATAACACCGGGGAGCTGTTTTTT. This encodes CASSHNTGELFF.

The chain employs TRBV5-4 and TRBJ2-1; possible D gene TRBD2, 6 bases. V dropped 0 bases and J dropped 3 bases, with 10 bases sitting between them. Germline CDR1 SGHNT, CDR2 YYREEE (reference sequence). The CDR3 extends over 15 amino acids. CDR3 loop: CASSLGGTGYNEQFF. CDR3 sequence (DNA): TGTGCCAGCAGCTTGGGCGGGACTGGCTACAATGAGCAGTTCTTC.

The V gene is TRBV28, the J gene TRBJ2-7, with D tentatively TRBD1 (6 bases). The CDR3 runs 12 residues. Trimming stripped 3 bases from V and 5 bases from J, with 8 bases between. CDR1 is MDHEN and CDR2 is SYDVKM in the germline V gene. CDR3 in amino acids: CASSLDSHEQYF. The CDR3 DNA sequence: TGTGCCAGCAGTTTGGACAGTCACGAGCAGTACTTC.

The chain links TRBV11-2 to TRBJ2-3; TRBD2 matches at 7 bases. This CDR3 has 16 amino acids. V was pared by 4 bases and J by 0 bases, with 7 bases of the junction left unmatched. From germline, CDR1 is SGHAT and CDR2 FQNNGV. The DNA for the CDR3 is TGTGCCAGCAGCTCGCTAGCGGATCCTAGCACAGATACGCAGTATTTT. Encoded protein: CASSSLADPSTDTQYF.

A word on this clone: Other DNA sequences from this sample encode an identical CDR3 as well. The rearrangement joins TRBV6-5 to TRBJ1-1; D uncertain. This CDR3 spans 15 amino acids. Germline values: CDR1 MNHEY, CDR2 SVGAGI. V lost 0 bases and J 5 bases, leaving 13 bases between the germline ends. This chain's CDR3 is CASSYSIGVGTEAFF. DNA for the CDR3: TGTGCCAGCAGTTACTCGATCGGGGTCGGAACTGAAGCTTTCTTT.

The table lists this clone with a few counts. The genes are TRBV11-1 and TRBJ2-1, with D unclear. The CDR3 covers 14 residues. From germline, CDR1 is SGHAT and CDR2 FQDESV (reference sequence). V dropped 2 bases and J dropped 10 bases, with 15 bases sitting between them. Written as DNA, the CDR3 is TGTGCCAGCAGCTTAAACCGGGTACAAGGCGAGCAGTTCTTC. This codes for CASSLNRVQGEQFF.

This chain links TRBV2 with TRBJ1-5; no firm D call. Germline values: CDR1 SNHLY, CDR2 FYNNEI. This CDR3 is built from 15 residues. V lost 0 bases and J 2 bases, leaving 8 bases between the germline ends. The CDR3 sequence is CASSEAPGGNQPQHF. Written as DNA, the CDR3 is TGTGCCAGCAGTGAAGCGCCGGGAGGCAATCAGCCCCAGCATTTT.

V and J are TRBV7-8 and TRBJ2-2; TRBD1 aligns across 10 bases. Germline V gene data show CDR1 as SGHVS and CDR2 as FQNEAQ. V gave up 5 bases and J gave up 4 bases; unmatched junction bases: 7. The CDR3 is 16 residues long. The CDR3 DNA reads TGTGCCAGCAGCCCTCGACAGGGGGCCGTCACCGGGGAGCTGTTTTTT. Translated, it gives CASSPRQGAVTGELFF.

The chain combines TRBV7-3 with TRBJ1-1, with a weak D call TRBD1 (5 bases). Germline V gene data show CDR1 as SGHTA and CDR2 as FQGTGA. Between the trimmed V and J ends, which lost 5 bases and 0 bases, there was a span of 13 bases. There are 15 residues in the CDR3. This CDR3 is CASSPSGGLNTEAFF. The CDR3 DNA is TGTGCCAGCAGCCCAAGCGGGGGGTTGAACACTGAAGCTTTCTTT.

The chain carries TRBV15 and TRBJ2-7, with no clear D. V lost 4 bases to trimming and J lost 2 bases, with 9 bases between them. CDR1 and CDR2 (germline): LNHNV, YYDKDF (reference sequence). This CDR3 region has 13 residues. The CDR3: CATSTSGTYEQYF. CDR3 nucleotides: TGTGCCACCAGCACTTCAGGAACCTACGAGCAGTACTTC.

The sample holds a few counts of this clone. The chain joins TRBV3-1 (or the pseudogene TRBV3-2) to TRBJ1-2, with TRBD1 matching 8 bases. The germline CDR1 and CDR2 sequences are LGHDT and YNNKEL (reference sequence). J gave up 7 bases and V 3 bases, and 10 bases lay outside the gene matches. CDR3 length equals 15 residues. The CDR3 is CASSQGQAIGVGYTF. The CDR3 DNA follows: TGTGCCAGCAGCCAGGGACAGGCGATTGGGGTTGGCTACACCTTC.

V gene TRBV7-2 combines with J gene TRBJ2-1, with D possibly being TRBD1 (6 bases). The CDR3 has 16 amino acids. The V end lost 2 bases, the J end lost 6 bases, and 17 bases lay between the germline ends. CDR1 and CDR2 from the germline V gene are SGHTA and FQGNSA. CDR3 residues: CASSLWGRGLSNEQFF. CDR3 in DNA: TGTGCCAGCAGCTTATGGGGCAGGGGTTTGTCCAATGAGCAGTTCTTC.

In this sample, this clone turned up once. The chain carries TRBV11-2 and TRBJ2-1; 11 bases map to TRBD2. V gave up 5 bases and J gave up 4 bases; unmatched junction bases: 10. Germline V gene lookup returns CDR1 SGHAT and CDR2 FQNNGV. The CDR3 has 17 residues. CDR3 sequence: CASSPPTSGRRYNEQFF. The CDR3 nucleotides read TGTGCCAGCAGCCCCCCCACTAGCGGGAGAAGGTACAATGAGCAGTTCTTC. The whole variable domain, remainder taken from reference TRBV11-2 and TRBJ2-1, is EAGVAQSPRYKIIEKRQSVAFWCNPISGHATLYWYQQILGQGPKLLIQFQNNGVVDDSQLPKDRFSAERLKGVDSTLKIQPAKLEDSAVYLCASSPPTSGRRYNEQFFGPGTRLTVL.

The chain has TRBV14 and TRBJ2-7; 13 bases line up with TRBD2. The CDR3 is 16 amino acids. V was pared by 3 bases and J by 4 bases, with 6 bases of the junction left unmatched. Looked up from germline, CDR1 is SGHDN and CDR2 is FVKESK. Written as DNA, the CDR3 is TGTGCCAGCAGCCAGCAAGGACTAGCGGGAGAATACGAGCAGTACTTC. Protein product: CASSQQGLAGEYEQYF.

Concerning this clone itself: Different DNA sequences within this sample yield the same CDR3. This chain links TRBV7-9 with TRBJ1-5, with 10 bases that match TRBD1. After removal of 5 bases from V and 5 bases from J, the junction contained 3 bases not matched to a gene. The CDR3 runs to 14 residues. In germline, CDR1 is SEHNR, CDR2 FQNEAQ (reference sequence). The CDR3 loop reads CASSPGTGDQPQHF. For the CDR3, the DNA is TGTGCCAGCAGCCCCGGGACAGGGGATCAGCCCCAGCATTTT.

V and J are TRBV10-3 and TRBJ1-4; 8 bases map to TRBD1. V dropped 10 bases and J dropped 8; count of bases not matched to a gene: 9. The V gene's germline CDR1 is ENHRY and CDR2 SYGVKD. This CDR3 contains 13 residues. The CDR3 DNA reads TGTGCCACACAGGGGGTTTTCGGGGAAAAACTGTTTTTT. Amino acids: CATQGVFGEKLFF.

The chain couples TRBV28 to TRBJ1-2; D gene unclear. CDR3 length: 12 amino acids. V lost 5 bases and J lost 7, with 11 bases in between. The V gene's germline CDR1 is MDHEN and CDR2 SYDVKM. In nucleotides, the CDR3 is TGTGCCAGCAGTCCCCCCAGTTCTGGCTACACCTTC. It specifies CASSPPSSGYTF.

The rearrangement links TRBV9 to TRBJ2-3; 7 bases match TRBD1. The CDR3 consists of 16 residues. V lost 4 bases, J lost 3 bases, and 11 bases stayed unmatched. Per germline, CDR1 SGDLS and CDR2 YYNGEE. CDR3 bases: TGTGCCAGCAGCCCCAGACAGGGCCCCGAGACAGATACGCAGTATTTT. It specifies CASSPRQGPETDTQYF.

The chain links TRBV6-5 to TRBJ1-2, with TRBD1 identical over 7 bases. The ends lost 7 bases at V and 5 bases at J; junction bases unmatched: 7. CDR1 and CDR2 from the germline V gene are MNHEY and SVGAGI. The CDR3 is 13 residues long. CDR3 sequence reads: CASKKPGGYGYTF. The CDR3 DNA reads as TGTGCCAGCAAAAAACCAGGGGGTTATGGCTACACCTTC.

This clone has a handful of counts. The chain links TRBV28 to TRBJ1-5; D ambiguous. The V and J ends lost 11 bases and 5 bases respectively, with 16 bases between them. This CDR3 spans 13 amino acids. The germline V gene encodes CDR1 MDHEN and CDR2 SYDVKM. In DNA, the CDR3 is TGTGCCCACGTCCAGCGACCACATCAGCCCCAGCATTTT. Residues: CAHVQRPHQPQHF.

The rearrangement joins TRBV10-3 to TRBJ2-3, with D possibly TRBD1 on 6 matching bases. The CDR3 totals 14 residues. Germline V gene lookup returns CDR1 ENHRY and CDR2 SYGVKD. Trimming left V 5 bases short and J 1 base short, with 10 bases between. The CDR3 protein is CAISQGRRTDTQYF. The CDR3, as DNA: TGTGCCATCAGTCAGGGGCGACGCACAGATACGCAGTATTTT.

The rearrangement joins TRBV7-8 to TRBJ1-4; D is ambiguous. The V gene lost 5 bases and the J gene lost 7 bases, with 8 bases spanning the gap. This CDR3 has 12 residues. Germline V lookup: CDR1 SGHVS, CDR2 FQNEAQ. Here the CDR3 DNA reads TGTGCCAGCAGCCTTCCGCGTGAAAAACTGTTTTTT. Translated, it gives CASSLPREKLFF.